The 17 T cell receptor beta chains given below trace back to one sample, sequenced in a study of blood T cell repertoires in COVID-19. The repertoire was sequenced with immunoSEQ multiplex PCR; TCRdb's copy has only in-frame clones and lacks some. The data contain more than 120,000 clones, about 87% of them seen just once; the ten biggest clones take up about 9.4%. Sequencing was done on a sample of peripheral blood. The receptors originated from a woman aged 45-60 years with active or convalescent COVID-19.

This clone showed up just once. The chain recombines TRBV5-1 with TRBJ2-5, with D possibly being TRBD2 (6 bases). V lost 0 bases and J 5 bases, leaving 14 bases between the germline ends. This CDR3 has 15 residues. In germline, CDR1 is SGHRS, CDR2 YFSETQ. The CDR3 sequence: CASSLDRGSGETQYF. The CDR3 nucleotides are TGCGCCAGCAGCTTGGATCGTGGGAGCGGGGAGACCCAGTACTTC.

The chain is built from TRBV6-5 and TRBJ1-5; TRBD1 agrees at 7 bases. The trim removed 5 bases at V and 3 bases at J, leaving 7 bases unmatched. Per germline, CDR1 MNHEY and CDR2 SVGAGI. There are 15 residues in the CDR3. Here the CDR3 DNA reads TGTGCCAGCAGTCGTGGGACAGTAAACAATCAGCCCCAGCATTTT. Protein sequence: CASSRGTVNNQPQHF.

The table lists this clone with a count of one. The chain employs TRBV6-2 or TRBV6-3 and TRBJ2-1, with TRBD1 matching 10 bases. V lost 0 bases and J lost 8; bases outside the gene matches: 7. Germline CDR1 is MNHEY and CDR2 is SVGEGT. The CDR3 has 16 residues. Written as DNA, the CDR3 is TGTGCCAGCAGTTACTCGCGACAGGGGGCAGGGGATGAGCAGTTCTTC. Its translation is CASSYSRQGAGDEQFF.

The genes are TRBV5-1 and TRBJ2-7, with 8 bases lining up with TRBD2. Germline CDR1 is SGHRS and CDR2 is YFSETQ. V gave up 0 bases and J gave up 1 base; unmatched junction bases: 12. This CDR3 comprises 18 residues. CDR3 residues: CASSLAVGASGRSYEQYF. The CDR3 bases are TGCGCCAGCAGCTTGGCCGTCGGGGCCAGCGGGAGATCCTACGAGCAGTACTTC.

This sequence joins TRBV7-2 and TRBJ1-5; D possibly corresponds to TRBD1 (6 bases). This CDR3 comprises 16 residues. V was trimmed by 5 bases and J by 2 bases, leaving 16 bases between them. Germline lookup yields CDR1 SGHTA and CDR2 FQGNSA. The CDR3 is CASSINRASGNQPQHF. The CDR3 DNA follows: TGTGCCAGCAGCATCAACAGGGCATCGGGCAATCAGCCCCAGCATTTT.

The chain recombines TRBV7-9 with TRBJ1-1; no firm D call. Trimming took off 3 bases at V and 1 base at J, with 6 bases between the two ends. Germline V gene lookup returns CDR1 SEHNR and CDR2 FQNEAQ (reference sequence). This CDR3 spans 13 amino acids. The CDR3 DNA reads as TGTGCCAGCAGCTTCGGTCCGAACACTGAAGCTTTCTTT. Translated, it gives CASSFGPNTEAFF.

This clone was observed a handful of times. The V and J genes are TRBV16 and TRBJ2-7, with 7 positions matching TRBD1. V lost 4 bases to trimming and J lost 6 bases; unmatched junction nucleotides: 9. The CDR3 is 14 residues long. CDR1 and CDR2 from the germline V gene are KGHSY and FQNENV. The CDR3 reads CASSPGTALFEQYF. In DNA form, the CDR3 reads TGTGCCAGCAGCCCTGGGACAGCACTGTTCGAGCAGTACTTC.

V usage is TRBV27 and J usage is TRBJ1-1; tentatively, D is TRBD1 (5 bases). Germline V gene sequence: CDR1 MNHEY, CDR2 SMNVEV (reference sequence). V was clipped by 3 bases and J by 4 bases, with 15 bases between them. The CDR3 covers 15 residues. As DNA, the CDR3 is TGTGCCAGCAGTTTTGGGGGAGGACGGGGCACTGAAGCTTTCTTT. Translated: CASSFGGGRGTEAFF.

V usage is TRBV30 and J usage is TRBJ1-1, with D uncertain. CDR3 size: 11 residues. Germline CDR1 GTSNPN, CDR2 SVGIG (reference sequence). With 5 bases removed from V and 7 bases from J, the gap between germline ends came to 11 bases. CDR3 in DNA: TGTGCCTGGTATCGTGTACTTGAAGCTTTCTTT. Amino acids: CAWYRVLEAFF.

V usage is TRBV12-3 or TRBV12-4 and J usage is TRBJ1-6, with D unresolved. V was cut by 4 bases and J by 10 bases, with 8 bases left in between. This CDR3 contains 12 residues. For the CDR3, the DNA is TGTGCCAGCAGTTGGGGAGGATCACCCCTCCACTTT. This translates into CASSWGGSPLHF.

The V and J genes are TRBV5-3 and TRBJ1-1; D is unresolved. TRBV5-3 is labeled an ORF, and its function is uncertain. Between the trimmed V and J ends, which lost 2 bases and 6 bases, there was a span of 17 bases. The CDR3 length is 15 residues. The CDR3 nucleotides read TGTGCCAGAAGCTTAGTGACTGATCTTAGGCCTGAAGCTTTCTTT. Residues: CARSLVTDLRPEAFF.

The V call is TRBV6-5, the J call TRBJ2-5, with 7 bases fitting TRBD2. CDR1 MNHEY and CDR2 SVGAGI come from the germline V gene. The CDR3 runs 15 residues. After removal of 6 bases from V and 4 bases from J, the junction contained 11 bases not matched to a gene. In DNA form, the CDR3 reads TGTGCCAGCAGCCCCCCCGGGGGGAAGCGAGAGACCCAGTACTTC. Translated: CASSPPGGKRETQYF.

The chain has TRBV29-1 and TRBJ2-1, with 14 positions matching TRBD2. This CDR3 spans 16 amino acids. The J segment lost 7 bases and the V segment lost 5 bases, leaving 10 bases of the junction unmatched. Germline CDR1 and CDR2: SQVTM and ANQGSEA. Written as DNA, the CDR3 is TGCAGCGTTCCGGGGACTAGCGGGAGTATTGTGAATGAGCAGTTCTTC. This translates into CSVPGTSGSIVNEQFF.

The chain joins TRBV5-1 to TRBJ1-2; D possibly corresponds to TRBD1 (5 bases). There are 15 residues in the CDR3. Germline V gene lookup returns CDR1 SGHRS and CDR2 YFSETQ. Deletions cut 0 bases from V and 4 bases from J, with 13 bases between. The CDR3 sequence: CASSLESGATYGYTF. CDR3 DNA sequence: TGCGCCAGCAGCTTGGAATCTGGGGCTACCTATGGCTACACCTTC.

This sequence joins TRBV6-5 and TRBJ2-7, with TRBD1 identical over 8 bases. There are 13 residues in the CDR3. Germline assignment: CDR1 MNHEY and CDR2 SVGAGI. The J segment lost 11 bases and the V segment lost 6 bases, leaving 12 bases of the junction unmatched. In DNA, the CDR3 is TGTGCCAGCAGGGCAGGGGGCCCTCTACAGGAGTACTTC. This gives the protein CASRAGGPLQEYF.

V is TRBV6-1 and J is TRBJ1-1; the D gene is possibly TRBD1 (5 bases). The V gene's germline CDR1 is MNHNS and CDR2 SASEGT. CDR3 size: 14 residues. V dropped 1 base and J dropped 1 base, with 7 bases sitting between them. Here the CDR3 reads CASSEEGSNTEAFF. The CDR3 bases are TGTGCCAGCAGTGAAGAGGGGTCGAACACTGAAGCTTTCTTT.

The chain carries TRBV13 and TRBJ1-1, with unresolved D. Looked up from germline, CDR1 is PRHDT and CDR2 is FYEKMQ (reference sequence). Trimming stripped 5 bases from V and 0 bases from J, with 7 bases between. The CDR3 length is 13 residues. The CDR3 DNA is TGTGCCAGCAGCCGTCGGGTGAACACTGAAGCTTTCTTT. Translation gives CASSRRVNTEAFF. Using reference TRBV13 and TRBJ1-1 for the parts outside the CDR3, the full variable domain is AAGVIQSPRHLIKEKRETATLKCYPIPRHDTVYWYQQGPGQDPQFLISFYEKMQSDKGSIPDRFSAQQFSDYHSELNMSSLELGDSALYFCASSRRVNTEAFFGQGTRLTVV.